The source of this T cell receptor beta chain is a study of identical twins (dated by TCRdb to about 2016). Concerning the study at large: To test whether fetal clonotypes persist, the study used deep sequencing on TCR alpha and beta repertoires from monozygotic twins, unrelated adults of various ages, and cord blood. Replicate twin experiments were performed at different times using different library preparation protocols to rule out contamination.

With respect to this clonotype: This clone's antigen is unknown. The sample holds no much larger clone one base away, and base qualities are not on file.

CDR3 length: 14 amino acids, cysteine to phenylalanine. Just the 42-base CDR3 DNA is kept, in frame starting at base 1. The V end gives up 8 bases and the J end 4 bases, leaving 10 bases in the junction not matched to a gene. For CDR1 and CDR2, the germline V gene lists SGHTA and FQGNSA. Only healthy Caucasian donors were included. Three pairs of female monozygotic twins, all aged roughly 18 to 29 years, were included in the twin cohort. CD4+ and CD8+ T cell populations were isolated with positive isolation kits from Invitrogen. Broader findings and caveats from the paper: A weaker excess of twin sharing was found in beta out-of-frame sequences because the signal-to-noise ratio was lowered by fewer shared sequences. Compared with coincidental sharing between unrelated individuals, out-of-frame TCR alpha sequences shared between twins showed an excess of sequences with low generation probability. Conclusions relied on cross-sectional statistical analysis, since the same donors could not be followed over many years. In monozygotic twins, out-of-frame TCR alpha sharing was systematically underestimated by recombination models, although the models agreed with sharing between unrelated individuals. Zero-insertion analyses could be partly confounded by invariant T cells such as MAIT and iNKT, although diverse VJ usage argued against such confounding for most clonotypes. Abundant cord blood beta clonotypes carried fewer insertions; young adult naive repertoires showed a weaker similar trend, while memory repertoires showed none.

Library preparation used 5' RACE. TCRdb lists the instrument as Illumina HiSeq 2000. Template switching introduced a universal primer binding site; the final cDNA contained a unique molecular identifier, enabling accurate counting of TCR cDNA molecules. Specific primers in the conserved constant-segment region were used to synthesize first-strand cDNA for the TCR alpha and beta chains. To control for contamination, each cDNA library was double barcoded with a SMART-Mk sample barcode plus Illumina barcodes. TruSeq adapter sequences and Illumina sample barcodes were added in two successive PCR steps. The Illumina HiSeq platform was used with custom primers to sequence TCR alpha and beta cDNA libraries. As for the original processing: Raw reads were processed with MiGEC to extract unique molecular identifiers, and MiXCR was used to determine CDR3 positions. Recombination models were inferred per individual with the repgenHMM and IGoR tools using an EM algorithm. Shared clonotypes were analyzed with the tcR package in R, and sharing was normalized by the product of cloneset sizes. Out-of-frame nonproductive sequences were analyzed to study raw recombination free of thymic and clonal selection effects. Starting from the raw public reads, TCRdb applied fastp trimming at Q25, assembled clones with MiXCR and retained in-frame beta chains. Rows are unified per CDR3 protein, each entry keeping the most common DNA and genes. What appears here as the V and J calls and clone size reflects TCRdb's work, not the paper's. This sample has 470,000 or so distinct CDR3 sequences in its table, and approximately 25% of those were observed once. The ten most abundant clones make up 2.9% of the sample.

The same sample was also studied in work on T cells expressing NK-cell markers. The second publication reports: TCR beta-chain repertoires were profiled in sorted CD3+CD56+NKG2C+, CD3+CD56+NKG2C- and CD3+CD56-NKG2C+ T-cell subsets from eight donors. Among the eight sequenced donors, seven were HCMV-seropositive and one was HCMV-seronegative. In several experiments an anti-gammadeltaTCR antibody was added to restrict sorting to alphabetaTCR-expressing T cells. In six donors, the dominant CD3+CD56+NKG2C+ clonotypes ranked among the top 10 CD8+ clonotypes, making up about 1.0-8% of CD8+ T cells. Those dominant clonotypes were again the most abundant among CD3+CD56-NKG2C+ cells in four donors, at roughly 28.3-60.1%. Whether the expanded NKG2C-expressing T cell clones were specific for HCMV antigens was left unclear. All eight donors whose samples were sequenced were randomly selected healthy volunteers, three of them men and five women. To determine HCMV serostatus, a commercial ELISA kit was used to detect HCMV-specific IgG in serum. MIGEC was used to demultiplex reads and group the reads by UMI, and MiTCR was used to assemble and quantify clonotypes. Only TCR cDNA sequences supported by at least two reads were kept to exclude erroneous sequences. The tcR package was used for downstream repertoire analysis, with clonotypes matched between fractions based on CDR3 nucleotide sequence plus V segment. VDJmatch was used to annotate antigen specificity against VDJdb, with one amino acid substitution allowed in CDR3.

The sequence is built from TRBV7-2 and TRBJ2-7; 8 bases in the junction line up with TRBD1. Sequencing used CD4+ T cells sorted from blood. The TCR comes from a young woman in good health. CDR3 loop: CASQPRTGRYEQYF. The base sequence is TGTGCCAGCCAACCGAGGACAGGGAGGTACGAGCAGTACTTC.